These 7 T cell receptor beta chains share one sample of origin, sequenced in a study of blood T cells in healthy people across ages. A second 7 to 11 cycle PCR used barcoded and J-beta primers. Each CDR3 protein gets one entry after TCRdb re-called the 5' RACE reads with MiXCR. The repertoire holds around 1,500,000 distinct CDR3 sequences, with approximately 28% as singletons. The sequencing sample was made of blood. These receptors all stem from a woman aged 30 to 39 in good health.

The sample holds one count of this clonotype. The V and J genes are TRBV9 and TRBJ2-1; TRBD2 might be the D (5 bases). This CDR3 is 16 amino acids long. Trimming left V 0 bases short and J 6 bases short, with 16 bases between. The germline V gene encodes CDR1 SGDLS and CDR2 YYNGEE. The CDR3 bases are TGTGCCAGCAGCGTAGTCGGGGTTGGTGCGATCAATGAGCAGTTCTTC. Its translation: CASSVVGVGAINEQFF.

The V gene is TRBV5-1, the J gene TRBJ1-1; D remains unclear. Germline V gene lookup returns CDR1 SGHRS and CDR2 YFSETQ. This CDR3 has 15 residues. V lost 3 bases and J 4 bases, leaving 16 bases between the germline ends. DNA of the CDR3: TGCGCCAGCAGCTCGGTTGGCAGAGGGAGCACTGAAGCTTTCTTT. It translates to CASSSVGRGSTEAFF.

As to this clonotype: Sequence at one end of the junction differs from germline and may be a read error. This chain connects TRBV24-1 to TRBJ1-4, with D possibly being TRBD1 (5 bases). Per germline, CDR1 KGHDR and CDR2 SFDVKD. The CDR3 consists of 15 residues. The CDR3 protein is CATCDGGATNEKLFF. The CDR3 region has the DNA TGTGCCACCTGTGATGGGGGAGCAACTAATGAAAAACTGTTTTTT.

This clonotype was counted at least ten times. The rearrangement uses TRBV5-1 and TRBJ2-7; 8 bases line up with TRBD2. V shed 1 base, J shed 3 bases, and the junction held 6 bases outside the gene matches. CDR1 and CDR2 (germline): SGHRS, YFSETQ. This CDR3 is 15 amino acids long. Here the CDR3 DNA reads TGCGCCAGCAGCTTGCTACGCGGGAGGAACTACGAGCAGTACTTC. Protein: CASSLLRGRNYEQYF. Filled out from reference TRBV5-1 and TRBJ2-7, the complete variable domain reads KAGVTQTPRYLIKTRGQQVTLSCSPISGHRSVSWYQQTPGQGLQFLFEYFSETQRNKGNFPGRFSGRQFSNSRSEMNVSTLELGDSALYLCASSLLRGRNYEQYFGPGTRLTVT.

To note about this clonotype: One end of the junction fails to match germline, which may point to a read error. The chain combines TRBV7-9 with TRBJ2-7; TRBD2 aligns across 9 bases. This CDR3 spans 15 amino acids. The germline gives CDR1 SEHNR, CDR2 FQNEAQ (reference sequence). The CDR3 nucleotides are TGTGCCAGCAGCCTATTCGGGACTAGCAACTACGTGCAGTACTTC. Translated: CASSLFGTSNYVQYF.

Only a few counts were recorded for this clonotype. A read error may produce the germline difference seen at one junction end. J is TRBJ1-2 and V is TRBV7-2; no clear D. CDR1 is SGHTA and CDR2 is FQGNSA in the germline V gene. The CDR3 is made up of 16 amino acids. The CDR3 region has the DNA TGTGTCAGCAGCTTAGAACAAATTGGGAGTAACTATGGCTACACCTTC. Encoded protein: CVSSLEQIGSNYGYTF.

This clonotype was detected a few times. CDR3 bases: TGTGCCAGCAGGTCGGTCAGGGGGGGCACAGATACGCAGTATTTT. It yields the protein CASRSVRGGTDTQYF. The chain employs TRBV5-5 and TRBJ2-3, with D possibly matching TRBD1 (7 bases). The germline V and J ends were trimmed by 5 bases and 1 base, with 14 bases remaining between them. The germline V gene has CDR1 SGHKS and CDR2 YYEKEE (reference sequence). The CDR3 is 15 amino acids.